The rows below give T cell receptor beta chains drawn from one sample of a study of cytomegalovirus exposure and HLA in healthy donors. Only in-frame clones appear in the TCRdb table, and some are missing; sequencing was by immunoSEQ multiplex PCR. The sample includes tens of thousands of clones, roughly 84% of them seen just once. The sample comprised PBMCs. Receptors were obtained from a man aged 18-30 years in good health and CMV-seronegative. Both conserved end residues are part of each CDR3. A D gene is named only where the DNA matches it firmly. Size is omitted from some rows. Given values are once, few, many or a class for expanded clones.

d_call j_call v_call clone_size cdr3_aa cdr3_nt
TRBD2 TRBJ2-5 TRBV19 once CASSTRLAGRQETQYF TGTGCCAGTAGTACGAGACTAGCGGGGCGTCAAGAGACCCAGTACTTC
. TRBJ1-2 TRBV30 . CAWSGTPTHYGYTF TGTGCCTGGAGCGGGACTCCGACCCACTATGGCTACACCTTC
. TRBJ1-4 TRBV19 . CASSRQLGATNEKLFF TGTGCCAGTAGTAGACAGTTAGGGGCCACTAATGAAAAACTGTTTTTT
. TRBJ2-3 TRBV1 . CTSSQENGPVPDAIEGVGGDTQYF TGCACCAGCAGCCAAGAAAACGGACCCGTCCCGGACGCTATCGAGGGCGTCGGCGGGGATACGCAGTATTTT
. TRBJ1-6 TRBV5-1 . CASTVVGDYNSPLHF TGCGCCAGCACCGTTGTCGGAGACTATAATTCACCCCTCCACTTT
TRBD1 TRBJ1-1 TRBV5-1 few CASSLALGQGTEAFF TGCGCCAGCAGCTTGGCCCTTGGACAGGGTACTGAAGCTTTCTTT
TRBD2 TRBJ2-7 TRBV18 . CASSLRDGAARGVEQYF TGTGCCAGCTCACTAAGGGACGGAGCTGCGCGGGGGGTCGAGCAGTACTTC
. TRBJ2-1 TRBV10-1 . CASSAPAGLHNEQFF TGCGCCAGCAGTGCCCCCGCGGGCCTACACAATGAGCAGTTCTTC
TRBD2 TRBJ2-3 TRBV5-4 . CASSLDLAGEDTQYF TGTGCCAGCAGCTTGGATCTAGCGGGAGAAGATACGCAGTATTTT
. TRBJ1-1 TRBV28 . CASTFAGKTEAFF TGTGCCAGCACCTTTGCCGGGAAAACTGAAGCTTTCTTT
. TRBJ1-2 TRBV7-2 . CASSFMGVGAPNYGYTF TGTGCCAGCAGCTTTATGGGGGTGGGGGCTCCCAACTATGGCTACACCTTC
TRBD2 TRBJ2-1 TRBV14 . CASSQVGTSNEQFF TGTGCCAGCAGCCAAGTAGGGACTAGCAATGAGCAGTTCTTC
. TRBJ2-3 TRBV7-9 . CASSLLSGFGDTQYF TGTGCCAGCAGCTTATTGAGCGGGTTTGGAGATACGCAGTATTTT